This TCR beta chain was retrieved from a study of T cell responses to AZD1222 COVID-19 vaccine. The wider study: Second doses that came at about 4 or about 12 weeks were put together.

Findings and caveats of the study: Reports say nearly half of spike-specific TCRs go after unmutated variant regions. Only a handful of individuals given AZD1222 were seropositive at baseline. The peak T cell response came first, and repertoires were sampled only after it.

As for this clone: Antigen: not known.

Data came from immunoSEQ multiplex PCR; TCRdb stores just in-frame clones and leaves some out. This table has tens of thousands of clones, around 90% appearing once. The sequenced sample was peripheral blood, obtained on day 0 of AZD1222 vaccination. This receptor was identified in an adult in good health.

In DNA form, the CDR3 reads TGCGCCAGCAGCTTGGTTGCAGGGATGAACACTGAAGCTTTCTTT. Protein sequence: CASSLVAGMNTEAFF. The rearrangement joins TRBV5-1 to TRBJ1-1, with D perhaps TRBD1 (5 bases). Per the germline V gene, CDR1 is SGHRS and CDR2 is YFSETQ. The CDR3 covers 15 residues. V was trimmed by 0 bases and J by 0 bases, leaving 9 bases between them.